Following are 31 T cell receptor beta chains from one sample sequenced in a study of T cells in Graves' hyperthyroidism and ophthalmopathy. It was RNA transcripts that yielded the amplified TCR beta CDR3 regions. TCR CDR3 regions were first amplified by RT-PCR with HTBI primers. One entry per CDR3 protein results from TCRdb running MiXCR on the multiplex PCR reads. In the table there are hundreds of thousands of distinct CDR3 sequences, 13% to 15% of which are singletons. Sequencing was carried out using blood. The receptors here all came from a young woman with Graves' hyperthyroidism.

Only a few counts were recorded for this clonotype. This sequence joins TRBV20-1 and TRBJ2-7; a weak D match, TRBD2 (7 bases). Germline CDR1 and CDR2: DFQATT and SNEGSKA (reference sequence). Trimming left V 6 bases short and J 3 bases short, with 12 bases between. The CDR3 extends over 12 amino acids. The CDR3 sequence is CSALGGHYEQYF. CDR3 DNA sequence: TGCAGTGCCCTCGGGGGGCACTACGAGCAGTACTTC.

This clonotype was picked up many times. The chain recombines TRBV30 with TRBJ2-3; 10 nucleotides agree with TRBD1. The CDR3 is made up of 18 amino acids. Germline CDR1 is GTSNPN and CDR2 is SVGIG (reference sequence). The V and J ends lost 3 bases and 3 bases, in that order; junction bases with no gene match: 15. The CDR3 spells CAWRGGTGVYVGTDTQYF. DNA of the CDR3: TGTGCCTGGAGGGGAGGGACAGGGGTCTACGTAGGGACAGATACGCAGTATTTT.

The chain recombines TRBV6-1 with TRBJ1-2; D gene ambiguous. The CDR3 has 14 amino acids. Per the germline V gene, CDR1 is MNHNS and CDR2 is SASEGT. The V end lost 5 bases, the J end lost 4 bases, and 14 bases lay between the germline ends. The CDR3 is CASSSILTGYGYTF. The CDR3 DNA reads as TGTGCCAGCAGTTCTATTTTGACCGGCTATGGCTACACCTTC.

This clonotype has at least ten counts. The CDR3 sequence: CASSLSGRGGTEAFF. The CDR3 DNA follows: TGTGCCAGCAGCCTAAGTGGAAGGGGAGGTACTGAAGCTTTCTTT. The V gene is TRBV13, the J gene TRBJ1-1; TRBD1 is a possible D gene (5 bases). V lost 5 bases and J lost 5, with 18 bases in between. This CDR3 is built from 15 residues. CDR1 is PRHDT, CDR2 FYEKMQ, per germline (reference sequence).

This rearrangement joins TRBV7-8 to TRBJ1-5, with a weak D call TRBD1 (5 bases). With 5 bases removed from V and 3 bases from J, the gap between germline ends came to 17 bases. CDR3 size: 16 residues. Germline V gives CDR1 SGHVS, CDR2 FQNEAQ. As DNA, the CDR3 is TGTGCCAGCAGCGACTTAGAAGGGGCCTTCAATCAGCCCCAGCATTTT. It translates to CASSDLEGAFNQPQHF.

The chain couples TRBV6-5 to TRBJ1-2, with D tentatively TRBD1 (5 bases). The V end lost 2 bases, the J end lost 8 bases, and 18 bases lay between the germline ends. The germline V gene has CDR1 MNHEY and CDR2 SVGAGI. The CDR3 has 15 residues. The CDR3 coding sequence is TGTGCCAGCAGTTACGCCCAAGTCCTTAGGACAGGCTACACCTTC. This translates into CASSYAQVLRTGYTF.

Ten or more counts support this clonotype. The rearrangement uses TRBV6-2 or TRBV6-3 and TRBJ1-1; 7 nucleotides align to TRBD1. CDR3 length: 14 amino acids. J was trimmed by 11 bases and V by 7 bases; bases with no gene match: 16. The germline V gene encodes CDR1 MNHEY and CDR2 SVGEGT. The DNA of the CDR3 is TGTGCCAGCAATGCCCTACGGACAGGCGGGGACGCTTTCTTT. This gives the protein CASNALRTGGDAFF.

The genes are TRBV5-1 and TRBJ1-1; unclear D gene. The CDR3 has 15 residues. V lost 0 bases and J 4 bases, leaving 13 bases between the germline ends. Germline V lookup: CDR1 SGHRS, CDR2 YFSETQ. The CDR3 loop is CASSLGSLGGTEAFF. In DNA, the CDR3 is TGCGCCAGCAGCTTGGGTTCCCTGGGTGGCACTGAAGCTTTCTTT. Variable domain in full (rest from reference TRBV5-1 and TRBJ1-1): KAGVTQTPRYLIKTRGQQVTLSCSPISGHRSVSWYQQTPGQGLQFLFEYFSETQRNKGNFPGRFSGRQFSNSRSEMNVSTLELGDSALYLCASSLGSLGGTEAFFGQGTRLTVV.

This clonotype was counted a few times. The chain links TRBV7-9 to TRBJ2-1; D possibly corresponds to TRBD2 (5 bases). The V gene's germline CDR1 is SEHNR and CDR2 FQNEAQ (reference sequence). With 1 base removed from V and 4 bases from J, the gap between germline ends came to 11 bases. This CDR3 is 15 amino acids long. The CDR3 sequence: CASSLVGDWYNEQFF. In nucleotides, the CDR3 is TGTGCCAGCAGCTTAGTGGGAGATTGGTACAATGAGCAGTTCTTC.

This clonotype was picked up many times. CDR3 DNA sequence: TGTGCCAGCAGTTCCAGACTAGCGGGCCGAGAGACCCAGTACTTC. It encodes CASSSRLAGRETQYF. The V call is TRBV12-3 or TRBV12-4, the J call TRBJ2-5; TRBD2 agrees at 10 bases. The V and J ends lost 4 bases and 4 bases, in that order; junction bases with no gene match: 6. This CDR3 has 15 residues.

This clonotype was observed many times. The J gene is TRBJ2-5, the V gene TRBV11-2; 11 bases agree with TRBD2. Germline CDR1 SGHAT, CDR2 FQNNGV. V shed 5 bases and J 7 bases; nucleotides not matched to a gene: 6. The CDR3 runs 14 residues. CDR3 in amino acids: CASSKTSGSVTQYF. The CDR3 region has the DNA TGTGCCAGCAGCAAAACTAGCGGGAGTGTGACCCAGTACTTC.

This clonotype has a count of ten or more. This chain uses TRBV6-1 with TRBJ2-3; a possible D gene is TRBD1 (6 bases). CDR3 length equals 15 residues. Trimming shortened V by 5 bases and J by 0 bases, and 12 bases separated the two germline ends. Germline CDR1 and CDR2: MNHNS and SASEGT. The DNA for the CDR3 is TGTGCCAGCAGTTTCGGGACATTCAGCACAGATACGCAGTATTTT. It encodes CASSFGTFSTDTQYF.

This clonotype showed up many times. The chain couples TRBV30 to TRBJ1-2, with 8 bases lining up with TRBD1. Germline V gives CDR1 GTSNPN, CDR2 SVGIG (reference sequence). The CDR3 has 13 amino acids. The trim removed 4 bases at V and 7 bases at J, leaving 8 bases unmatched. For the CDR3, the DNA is TGTGCCTGGAACGGACAGGGCGTCGGTGGCTACACCTTC. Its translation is CAWNGQGVGGYTF.

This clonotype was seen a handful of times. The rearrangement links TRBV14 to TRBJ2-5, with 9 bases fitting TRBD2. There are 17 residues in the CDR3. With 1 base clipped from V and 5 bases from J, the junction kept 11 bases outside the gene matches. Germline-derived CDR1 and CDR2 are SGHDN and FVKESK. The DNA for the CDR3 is TGTGCCAGCAGCCAAGGCTTGCGGACTAGCGTATCGGAGACCCAGTACTTC. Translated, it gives CASSQGLRTSVSETQYF.

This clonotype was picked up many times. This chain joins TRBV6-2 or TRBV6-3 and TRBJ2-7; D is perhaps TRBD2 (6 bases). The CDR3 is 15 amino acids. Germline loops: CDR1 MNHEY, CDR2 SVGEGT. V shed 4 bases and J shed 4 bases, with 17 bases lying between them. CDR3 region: CASSSGTGIKYEQYF. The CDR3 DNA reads TGTGCCAGCAGTTCCGGGACTGGGATCAAATACGAGCAGTACTTC.

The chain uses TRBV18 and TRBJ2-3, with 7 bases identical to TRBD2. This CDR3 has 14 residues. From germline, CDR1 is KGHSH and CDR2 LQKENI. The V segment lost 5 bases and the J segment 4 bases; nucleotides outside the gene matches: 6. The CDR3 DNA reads TGTGCCAGCTCAGGCGGGAGTCCTGCAGATACGCAGTATTTT. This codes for CASSGGSPADTQYF.

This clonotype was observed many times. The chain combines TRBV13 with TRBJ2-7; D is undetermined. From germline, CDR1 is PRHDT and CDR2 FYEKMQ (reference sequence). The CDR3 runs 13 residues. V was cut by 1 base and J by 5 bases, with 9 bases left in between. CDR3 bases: TGTGCCAGCAGCTTAGCGGGCTTCCACGAGCAGTACTTC. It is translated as CASSLAGFHEQYF. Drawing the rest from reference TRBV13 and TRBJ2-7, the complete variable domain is AAGVIQSPRHLIKEKRETATLKCYPIPRHDTVYWYQQGPGQDPQFLISFYEKMQSDKGSIPDRFSAQQFSDYHSELNMSSLELGDSALYFCASSLAGFHEQYFGPGTRLTVT.

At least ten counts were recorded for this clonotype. CDR3 protein: CASSRGQNQPQHF. The CDR3 DNA follows: TGTGCCAGCAGCCGGGGACAGAATCAGCCCCAGCATTTT. V is TRBV7-9 and J is TRBJ1-5, with TRBD1 identical over 7 bases. CDR3 length: 13 amino acids. Per the germline V gene, CDR1 is SEHNR and CDR2 is FQNEAQ (reference sequence). V trimming: 5 bases; J trimming: 4 bases; junction bases outside the gene matches: 2.

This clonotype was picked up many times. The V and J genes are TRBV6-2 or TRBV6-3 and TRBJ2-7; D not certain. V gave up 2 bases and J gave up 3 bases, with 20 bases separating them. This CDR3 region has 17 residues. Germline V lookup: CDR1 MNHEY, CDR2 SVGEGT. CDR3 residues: CASSYPLQSPGNYEQYF. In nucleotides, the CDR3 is TGTGCCAGCAGTTACCCACTGCAGAGTCCGGGTAACTACGAGCAGTACTTC.

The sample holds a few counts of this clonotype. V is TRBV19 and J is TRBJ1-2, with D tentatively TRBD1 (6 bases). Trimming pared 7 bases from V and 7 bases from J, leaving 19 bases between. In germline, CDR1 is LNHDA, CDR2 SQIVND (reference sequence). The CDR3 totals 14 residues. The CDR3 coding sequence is TGTGCCAGTACCAAGGGGGGGGCGCGGCCTGGCTACACCTTC. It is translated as CASTKGGARPGYTF.

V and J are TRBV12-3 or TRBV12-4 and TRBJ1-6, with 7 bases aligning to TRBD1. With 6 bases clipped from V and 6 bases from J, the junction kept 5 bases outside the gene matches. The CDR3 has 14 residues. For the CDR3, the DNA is TGTGCCAGCAGCTACAGGGGAAGTAATTCACCCCTCCACTTT. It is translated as CASSYRGSNSPLHF.

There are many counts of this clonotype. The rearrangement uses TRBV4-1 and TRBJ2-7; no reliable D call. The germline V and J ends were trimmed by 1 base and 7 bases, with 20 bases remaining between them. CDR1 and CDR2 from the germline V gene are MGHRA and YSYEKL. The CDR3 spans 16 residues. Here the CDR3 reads CASSQGPGGAYGEQYF. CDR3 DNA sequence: TGCGCCAGCAGCCAAGGCCCAGGCGGCGCCTACGGGGAGCAGTACTTC.

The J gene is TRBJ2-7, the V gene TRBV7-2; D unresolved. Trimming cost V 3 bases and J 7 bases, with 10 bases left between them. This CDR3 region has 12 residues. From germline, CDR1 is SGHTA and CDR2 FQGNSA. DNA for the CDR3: TGTGCCAGCAGCTTTAATTTGTTTGAGCAGTACTTC. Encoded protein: CASSFNLFEQYF.

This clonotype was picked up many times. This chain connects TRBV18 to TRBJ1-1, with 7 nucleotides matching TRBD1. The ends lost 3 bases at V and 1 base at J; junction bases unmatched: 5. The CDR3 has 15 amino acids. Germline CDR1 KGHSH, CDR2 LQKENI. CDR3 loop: CASSPGQPKNTEAFF. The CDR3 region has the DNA TGTGCCAGCTCACCGGGACAGCCAAAGAACACTGAAGCTTTCTTT.

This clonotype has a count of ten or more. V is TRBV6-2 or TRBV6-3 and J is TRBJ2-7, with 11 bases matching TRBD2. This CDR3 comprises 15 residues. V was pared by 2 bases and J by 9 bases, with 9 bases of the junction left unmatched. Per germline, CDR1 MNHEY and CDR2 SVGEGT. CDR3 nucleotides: TGTGCCAGCAGTTACGTCGGCCTAGCGGGAGGTGTGCAGTACTTC. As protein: CASSYVGLAGGVQYF.

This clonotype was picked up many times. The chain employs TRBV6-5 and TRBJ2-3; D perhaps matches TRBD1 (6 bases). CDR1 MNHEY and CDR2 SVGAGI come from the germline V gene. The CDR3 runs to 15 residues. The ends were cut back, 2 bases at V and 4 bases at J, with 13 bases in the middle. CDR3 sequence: CASSYRGRGSDTQYF. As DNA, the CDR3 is TGTGCCAGCAGTTACAGGGGGAGAGGATCAGATACGCAGTATTTT.

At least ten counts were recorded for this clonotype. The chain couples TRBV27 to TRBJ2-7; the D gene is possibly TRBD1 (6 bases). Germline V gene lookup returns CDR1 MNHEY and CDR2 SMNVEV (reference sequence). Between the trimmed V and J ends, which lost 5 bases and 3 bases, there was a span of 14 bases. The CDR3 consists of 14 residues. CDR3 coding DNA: TGTGCCAGCAGTGATATCGACAGGTACTACGAGCAGTACTTC. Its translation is CASSDIDRYYEQYF.

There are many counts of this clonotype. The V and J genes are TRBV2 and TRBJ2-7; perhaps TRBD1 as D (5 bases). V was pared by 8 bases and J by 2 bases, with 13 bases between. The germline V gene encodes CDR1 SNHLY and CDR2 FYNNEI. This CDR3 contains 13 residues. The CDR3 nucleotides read TGTGCCAGCCAGGGCGAAATCGCCTACGAGCAGTACTTC. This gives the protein CASQGEIAYEQYF.

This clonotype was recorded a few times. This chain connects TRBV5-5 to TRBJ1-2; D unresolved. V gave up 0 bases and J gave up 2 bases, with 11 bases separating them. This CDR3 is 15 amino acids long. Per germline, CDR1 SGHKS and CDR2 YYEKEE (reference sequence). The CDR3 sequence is CASSLVGLTNYGYTF. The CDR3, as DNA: TGTGCCAGCAGCTTGGTAGGGTTAACCAACTATGGCTACACCTTC.

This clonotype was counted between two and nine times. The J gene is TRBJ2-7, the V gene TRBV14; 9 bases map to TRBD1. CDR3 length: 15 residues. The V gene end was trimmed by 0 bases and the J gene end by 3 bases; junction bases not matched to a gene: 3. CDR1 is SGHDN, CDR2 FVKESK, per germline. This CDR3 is CASSQEGTGIYEQYF. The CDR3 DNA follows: TGTGCCAGCAGCCAAGAAGGGACAGGGATCTACGAGCAGTACTTC.

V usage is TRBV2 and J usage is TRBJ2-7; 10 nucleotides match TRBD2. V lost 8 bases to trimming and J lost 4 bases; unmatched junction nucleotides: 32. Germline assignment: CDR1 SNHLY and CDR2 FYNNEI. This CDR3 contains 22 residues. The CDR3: CASSPPRVDPPSGSPVFYEQYF. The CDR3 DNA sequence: TGTGCCAGCTCACCACCCCGGGTCGACCCCCCTAGCGGGAGTCCTGTTTTTTACGAGCAGTACTTC.